This TCR beta chain appears in the sequencing data of a study of T-cell memory formation after mild COVID-19. Study details: TCR clusters largely stayed donor specific.

UMIs and sample barcodes were carried by the TCR alpha and TCR beta cDNA libraries that 5'RACE produced using constant-segment primers. TCRdb redid the calling of the 5' RACE reads with MiXCR, one entry per CDR3 protein. The sample lists around 340,000 distinct CDR3 sequences; about an eighth were seen once. Ten or more counts support this clonotype. Its antigen remains unknown. Study observations and caveats: Balance between CD4 and CD8 was seen in clones contracting day 15 to 85, and a CD4+ lean was seen in later expanders.

Germline V gene data show CDR1 as SGHRS and CDR2 as YFSETQ. V lost 4 bases and J 6 bases, leaving 11 bases between the germline ends. The CDR3 extends over 13 amino acids. Input material: PBMCs or a T cell subset sorted from them (not recorded which). The chain links TRBV5-1 to TRBJ1-5; D might be TRBD1 (5 bases). The TCR comes from a man aged 18-30 years who had mild COVID-19 (a few samples of this study predate the infection). Cell type and time point are not known. The CDR3 nucleotides read TGCGCCAGCAGCCGGACACTGGGTCAGCCCCAGCATTTT. Encoded protein: CASSRTLGQPQHF.